This T cell receptor (beta chain) was sequenced in a study of blood T cell repertoires in COVID-19. Study summary: Spain, Italy and the United States supplied samples that represented acute and convalescent COVID-19. Sample material is recorded as cDNA or gDNA derived from T cells, B-cell-depleted T cells, or PBMCs.

The table came from immunoSEQ multiplex PCR; TCRdb's copy has only in-frame clones and leaves some out. The sample consists of around 190,000 clones, more than 85% of them appearing once. The CDR3 runs to 15 residues. Germline V gene sequence: CDR1 SEHNR, CDR2 FQNEAQ (reference sequence). Trimming pared 1 base from V and 0 bases from J, leaving 7 bases between. This chain connects TRBV7-9 to TRBJ1-3, with no clear D. Sequencing was done on a sample of PBMCs or T cells enriched from blood (not recorded which). This TCR was recovered from a woman aged 35 to 49 in a cohort exposed to, infected with or recovered from COVID-19 (not recorded which). The CDR3 loop reads CASSLVENSGNTIYF. For the CDR3, the DNA is TGTGCCAGCAGCTTAGTAGAAAACTCTGGAAACACCATATATTTT.